This is a list of T cell receptor beta chains from one sample in a study of CD8 T cells in ankylosing spondylitis. TCRdb called the 5' RACE reads again in MiXCR, with one record for every CDR3 protein. The sample has 290,000 or so distinct CDR3 sequences, less than 25% seen once. Sequencing used blood, either unsorted or a sorted T cell fraction (not recorded which). These receptors came from a female donor with ankylosing spondylitis or in good health (not recorded which). The CDR3 runs from the conserved cysteine through the conserved F or W. Fields, in order: J gene, V gene, clone size, D gene, CDR3 DNA, CDR3 protein. The D gene is left open where the match is weak. Rows may omit the clone size; those that give it use once, few, many or a size class.

TRBJ2-4 TRBV7-2 - - TGTGCCAGCAGCTCGGCGGACAGAACGGGTAACATTCAGTACTTC CASSSADRTGNIQYF
TRBJ1-4 TRBV20-1 few TRBD1 TGCAGTGCCTCCCGGGACAGAAAGTATTTCAATGAAAAACTGTTTTTT CSASRDRKYFNEKLFF
TRBJ2-7 TRBV5-6 - - TGTGCCAGCAGCTTGGAGGGAGTTCAAAACTACTACGAGCAGTACTTC CASSLEGVQNYYEQYF
TRBJ1-5 TRBV12-3/TRBV12-4 - - TGTGCCAGCAGTCCCCTCGGGGAGGGGCAGCCCCAGCATTTT CASSPLGEGQPQHF
TRBJ2-5 TRBV29-1 medium-sized - TGCAGCGTTGGTCCTTACGTGGGGAAGGAGACCCAGTACTTC CSVGPYVGKETQYF
TRBJ1-2 TRBV7-2 - - TGTGCCAGCAGCGAAGGGGGACCTGGTTACACCTTC CASSEGGPGYTF
TRBJ2-1 TRBV20-1 - - TGCAGTGCTAAAGGCGAGGCCAATGAGCAGTTCTTC CSAKGEANEQFF
TRBJ2-1 TRBV7-6 many TRBD1 TGTGCCAGCAGCTTAGAAGGGACAGGGGCTGAGAATGAGCAGTTCTTC CASSLEGTGAENEQFF
TRBJ2-7 TRBV3-1 - TRBD2 TGTGCCAGCAGCCAAGCATTTAGCGGGAGCTACGAGCAGTACTTC CASSQAFSGSYEQYF
TRBJ2-5 TRBV7-2 few - TGTGCCAGCAGCCCAATTGGGCAGGGATCAGAGACCCAGTACTTC CASSPIGQGSETQYF
TRBJ1-2 TRBV6-6 few - TGTGCCAGCTCGGGAGCGGGGTATGGCTACACCTTC CASSGAGYGYTF
TRBJ2-2 TRBV2 - TRBD1 TGTGCCAGCAGCGTACTAGGACAGGGGGCGGGCGGGGAGCTGTTTTTT CASSVLGQGAGGELFF
TRBJ1-6 TRBV12-3/TRBV12-4 many - TGTGCCAGCAGTTTAAACGGGGGAAATAATTCACCCCTCCACTTT CASSLNGGNNSPLHF
TRBJ2-3 TRBV6-2/TRBV6-3 - - TGTGCCAGCAGTTACGGGGACCCAGATACGCAGTATTTT CASSYGDPDTQYF
TRBJ2-7 TRBV16 - - TGTGCCAGCAGCCAAAAGGGGGGATTCAGGTACGAGCAGTACTTC CASSQKGGFRYEQYF
TRBJ2-5 TRBV7-2 - TRBD2 TGTGCCAGTCTAGCGGGAGGTTGGGAGACCCAGTACTTC CASLAGGWETQYF
TRBJ2-1 TRBV6-4 few - TGTGCCAGCCCCGTCGAGGGGGGACCATACTACAATGAGCAGTTCTTC CASPVEGGPYYNEQFF
TRBJ2-5 TRBV5-1 few TRBD2 TGCGCCAGCAGCTTGGCCCTAGCGGGAGCGGGGGAGACCCAGTACTTC CASSLALAGAGETQYF